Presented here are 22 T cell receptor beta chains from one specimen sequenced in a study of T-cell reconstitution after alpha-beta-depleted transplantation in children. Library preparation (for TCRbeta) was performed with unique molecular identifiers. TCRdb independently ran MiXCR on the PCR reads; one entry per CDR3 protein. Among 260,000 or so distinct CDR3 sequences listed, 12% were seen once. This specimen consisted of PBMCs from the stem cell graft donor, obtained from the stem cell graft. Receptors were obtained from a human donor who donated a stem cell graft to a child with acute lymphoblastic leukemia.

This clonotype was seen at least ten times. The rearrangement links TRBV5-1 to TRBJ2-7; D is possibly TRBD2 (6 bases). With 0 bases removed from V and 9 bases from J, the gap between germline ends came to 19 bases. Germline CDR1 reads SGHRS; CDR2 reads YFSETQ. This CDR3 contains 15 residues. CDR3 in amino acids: CASSLGGLEPTRQYF. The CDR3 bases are TGCGCCAGCAGCTTGGGGGGACTCGAACCTACGAGGCAGTACTTC. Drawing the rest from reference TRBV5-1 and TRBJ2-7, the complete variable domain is KAGVTQTPRYLIKTRGQQVTLSCSPISGHRSVSWYQQTPGQGLQFLFEYFSETQRNKGNFPGRFSGRQFSNSRSEMNVSTLELGDSALYLCASSLGGLEPTRQYFGPGTRLTVT.

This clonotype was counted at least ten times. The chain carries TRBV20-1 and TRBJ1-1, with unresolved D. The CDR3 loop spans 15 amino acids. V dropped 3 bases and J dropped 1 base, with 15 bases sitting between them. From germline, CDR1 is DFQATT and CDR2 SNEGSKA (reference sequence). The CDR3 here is CSASPGTGWNTEAFF. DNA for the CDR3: TGCAGTGCTAGCCCGGGTACCGGGTGGAACACTGAAGCTTTCTTT.

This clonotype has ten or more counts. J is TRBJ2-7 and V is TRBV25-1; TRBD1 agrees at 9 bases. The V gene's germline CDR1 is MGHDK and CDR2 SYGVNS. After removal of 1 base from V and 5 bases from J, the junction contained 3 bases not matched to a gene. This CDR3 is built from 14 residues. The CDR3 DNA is TGTGCCAGCAGTGAATGGGGACAGGGAAACGAGCAGTACTTC. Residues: CASSEWGQGNEQYF.

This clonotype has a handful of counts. CDR3 sequence: CASSWTGGSNEQFF. The CDR3, as DNA: TGTGCCAGCAGTTGGACAGGGGGCTCCAATGAGCAGTTCTTC. The chain couples TRBV27 to TRBJ2-1, with 11 nucleotides matching TRBD1. Germline-derived CDR1 and CDR2 are MNHEY and SMNVEV (reference sequence). The trim removed 4 bases at V and 6 bases at J, leaving 2 bases unmatched. This CDR3 comprises 14 residues.

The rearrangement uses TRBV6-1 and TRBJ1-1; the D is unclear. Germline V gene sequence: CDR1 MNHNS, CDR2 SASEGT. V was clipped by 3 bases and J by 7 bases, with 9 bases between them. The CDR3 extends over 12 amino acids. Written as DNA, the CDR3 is TGTGCCAGCAGTGAGGTACGGAGTGAAGCTTTCTTT. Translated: CASSEVRSEAFF.

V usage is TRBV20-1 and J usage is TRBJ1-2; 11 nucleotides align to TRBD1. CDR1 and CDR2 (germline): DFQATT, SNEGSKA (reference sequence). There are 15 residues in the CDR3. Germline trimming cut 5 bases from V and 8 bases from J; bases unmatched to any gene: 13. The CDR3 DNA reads TGCAGTGCTTTCCCCGGGACAGGGGGATCGGCGGGCTACACCTTC. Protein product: CSAFPGTGGSAGYTF.

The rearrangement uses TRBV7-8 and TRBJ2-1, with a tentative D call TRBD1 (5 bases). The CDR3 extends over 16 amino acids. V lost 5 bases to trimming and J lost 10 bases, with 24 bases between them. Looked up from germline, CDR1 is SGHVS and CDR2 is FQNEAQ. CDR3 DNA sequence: TGTGCCAGCAGCGTCCTCAGGGCACTGGCCGCCCGCGAGCAGTTCTTC. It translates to CASSVLRALAAREQFF.

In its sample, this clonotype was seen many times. CDR3 bases: TGTGCCAGCGGAATCGGGACAGCTTATGAAAAACTGTTTTTT. Translating gives CASGIGTAYEKLFF. J is TRBJ1-4 and V is TRBV27; 7 nucleotides agree with TRBD1. The CDR3 has 14 amino acids. Germline CDR1 is MNHEY and CDR2 is SMNVEV (reference sequence). V lost 8 bases to trimming and J lost 6 bases; unmatched junction nucleotides: 9. The full variable domain, with the rest looked up from reference TRBV27 and TRBJ1-4, is EAQVTQNPRYLITVTGKKLTVTCSQNMNHEYMSWYRQDPGLGLRQIYYSMNVEVTDKGDVPEGYKVSRKEKRNFPLILESPSPNQTSLYFCASGIGTAYEKLFFGSGTQLSVL.

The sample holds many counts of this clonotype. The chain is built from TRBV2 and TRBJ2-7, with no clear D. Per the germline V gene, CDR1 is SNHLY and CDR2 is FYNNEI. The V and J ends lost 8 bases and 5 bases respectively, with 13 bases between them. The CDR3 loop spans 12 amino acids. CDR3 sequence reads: CASGDVSHEQYF. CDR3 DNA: TGTGCCAGCGGAGACGTAAGCCACGAGCAGTACTTC.

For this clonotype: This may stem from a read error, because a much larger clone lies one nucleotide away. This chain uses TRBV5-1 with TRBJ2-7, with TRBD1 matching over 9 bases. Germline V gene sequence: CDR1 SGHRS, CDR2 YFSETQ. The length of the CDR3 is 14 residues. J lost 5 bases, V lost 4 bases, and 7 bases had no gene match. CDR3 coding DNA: TGCGCCAGCAGCAAACAGGGGGCAAATGACGAGCAGTACTTC. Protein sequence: CASSKQGANDEQYF.

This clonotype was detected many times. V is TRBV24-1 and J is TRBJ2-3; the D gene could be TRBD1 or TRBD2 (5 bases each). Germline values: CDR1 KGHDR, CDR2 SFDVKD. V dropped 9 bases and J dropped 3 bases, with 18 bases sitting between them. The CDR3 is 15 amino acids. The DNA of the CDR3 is TGTGCCACCGGGGAACGGGGCCTCACGACAGATACGCAGTATTTT. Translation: CATGERGLTTDTQYF.

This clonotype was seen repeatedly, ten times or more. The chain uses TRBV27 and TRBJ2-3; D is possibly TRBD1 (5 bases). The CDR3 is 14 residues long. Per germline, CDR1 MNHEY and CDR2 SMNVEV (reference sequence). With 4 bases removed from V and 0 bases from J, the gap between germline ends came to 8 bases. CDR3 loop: CASSSGSSTDTQYF. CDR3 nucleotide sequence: TGTGCCAGCAGTTCAGGGTCTAGCACAGATACGCAGTATTTT.

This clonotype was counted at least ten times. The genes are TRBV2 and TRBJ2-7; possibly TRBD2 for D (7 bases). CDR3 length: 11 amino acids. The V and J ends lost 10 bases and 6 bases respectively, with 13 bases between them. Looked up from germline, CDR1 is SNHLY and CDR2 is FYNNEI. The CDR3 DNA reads TGTGCCACCTTGAGGGGGGGCGAGCAGTACTTC. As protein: CATLRGGEQYF.

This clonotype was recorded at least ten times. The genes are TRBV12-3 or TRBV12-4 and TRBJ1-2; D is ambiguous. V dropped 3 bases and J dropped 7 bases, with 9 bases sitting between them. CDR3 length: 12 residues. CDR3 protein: CASSFSISGYTF. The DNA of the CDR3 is TGTGCCAGCAGTTTCTCAATCTCTGGCTACACCTTC.

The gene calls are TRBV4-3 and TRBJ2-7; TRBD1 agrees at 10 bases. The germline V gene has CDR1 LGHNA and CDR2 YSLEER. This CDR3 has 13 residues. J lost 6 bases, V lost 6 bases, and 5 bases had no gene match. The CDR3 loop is CASSLGTGAEQYF. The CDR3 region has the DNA TGCGCCAGCAGTCTCGGGACAGGGGCCGAGCAGTACTTC.

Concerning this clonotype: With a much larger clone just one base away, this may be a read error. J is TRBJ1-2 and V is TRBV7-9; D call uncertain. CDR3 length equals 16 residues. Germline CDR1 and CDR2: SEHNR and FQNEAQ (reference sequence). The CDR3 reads CTSSLRRSATNYGYTF. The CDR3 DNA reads TGTACCAGCAGCTTACGTCGAAGCGCAACTAACTATGGCTACACCTTC.

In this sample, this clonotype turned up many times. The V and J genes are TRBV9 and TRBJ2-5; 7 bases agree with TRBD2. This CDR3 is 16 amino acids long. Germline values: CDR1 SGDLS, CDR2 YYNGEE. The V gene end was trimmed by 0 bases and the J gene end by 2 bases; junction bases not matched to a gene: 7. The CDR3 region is CASSVGDSGPQETQYF. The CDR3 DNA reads TGTGCCAGCAGCGTAGGGGATAGCGGGCCTCAAGAGACCCAGTACTTC.

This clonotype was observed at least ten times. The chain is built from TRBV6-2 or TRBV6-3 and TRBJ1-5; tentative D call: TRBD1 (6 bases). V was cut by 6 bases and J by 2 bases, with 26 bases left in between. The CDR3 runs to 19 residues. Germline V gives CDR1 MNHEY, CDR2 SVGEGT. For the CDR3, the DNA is TGTGCCAGCAGGAAACGGACAGTTTCCACCCTAGCCGGCAATCAGCCCCAGCATTTT. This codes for CASRKRTVSTLAGNQPQHF.

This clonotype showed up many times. CDR3 DNA: TGTGCCAGCAGTGAGACAGGGGGTAGCTCACCCCTCCACTTT. The encoded protein is CASSETGGSSPLHF. The rearrangement links TRBV25-1 to TRBJ1-6; 9 bases fit TRBD1. Germline CDR1 and CDR2: MGHDK and SYGVNS. V dropped 3 bases and J dropped 10; count of bases not matched to a gene: 4. This CDR3 spans 14 amino acids.

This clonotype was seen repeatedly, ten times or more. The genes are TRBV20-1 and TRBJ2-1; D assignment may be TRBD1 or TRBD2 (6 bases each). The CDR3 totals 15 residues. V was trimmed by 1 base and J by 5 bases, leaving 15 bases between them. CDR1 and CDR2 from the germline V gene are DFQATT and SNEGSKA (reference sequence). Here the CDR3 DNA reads TGCAGTGCTAGAGGGGGGGACAACGTGAACAATGAGCAGTTCTTC. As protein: CSARGGDNVNNEQFF.

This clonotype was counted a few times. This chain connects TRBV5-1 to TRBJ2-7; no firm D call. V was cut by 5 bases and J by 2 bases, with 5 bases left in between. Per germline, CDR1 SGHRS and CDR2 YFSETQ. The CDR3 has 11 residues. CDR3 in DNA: TGCGCCAGCAGGTTCCCCTACGAGCAGTACTTC. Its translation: CASRFPYEQYF.

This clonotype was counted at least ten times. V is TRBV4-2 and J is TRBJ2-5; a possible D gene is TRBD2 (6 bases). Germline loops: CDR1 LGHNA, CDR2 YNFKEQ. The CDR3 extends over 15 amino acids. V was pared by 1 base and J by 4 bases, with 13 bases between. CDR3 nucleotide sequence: TGTGCCAGCAGCCAAGTAAGCGGGCGGGCAGAGACCCAGTACTTC. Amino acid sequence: CASSQVSGRAETQYF.